The 32 T cell receptor beta chains listed next were all sequenced from one sample in a study of shared clonotypes between healthy human individuals. Assay used: immunoSEQ multiplex PCR; TCRdb lists only in-frame clones, some missing. This table holds 300,000 to 400,000 clones, about nine tenths found once. The sample was memory CD8+ T cells sorted from blood. The subset denotes: CD45RO+ cells pooled with CCR7-negative TemRA cells. These receptors were taken from a man younger than 30 in good health.

This sequence joins TRBV6-1 and TRBJ1-2, with 7 bases identical to TRBD1. Germline CDR1 MNHNS, CDR2 SASEGT. There are 19 residues in the CDR3. V was pared by 1 base and J by 5 bases, with 19 bases of the junction left unmatched. As DNA, the CDR3 is TGTGCCAGCAGTGAAGTCGAAGGGCATCGGGACAGAACATCATATGGCTACACCTTC. It translates to CASSEVEGHRDRTSYGYTF.

The chain combines TRBV10-3 with TRBJ2-3; TRBD2 matches at 10 bases. V shed 6 bases and J 8 bases; nucleotides not matched to a gene: 11. The CDR3 is made up of 15 amino acids. The germline V gene encodes CDR1 ENHRY and CDR2 SYGVKD. CDR3 residues: CAIRYLAGERGTQYF. CDR3 nucleotide sequence: TGTGCCATCAGATACCTAGCGGGAGAACGGGGTACGCAGTATTTT.

The V and J genes are TRBV9 and TRBJ1-3; a weak D match, TRBD1 (5 bases). CDR3 length: 14 residues. Germline loops: CDR1 SGDLS, CDR2 YYNGEE. Deletions cut 1 base from V and 1 base from J, with 6 bases between. The CDR3 region has the DNA TGTGCCAGCAGCGTACAGGGATCTGGAAACACCATATATTTT. It yields the protein CASSVQGSGNTIYF.

This chain joins TRBV19 and TRBJ2-7; the match to TRBD1 covers 7 bases. The V segment lost 6 bases and the J segment 4 bases; nucleotides outside the gene matches: 6. Germline V gene data show CDR1 as LNHDA and CDR2 as SQIVND (reference sequence). CDR3 length equals 13 residues. For the CDR3, the DNA is TGTGCCAGTAGCCCCGGACAGGAATACGAGCAGTACTTC. Translation: CASSPGQEYEQYF.

This clone appeared once. The chain carries TRBV6-5 and TRBJ2-5, with D perhaps assigned TRBD1 or TRBD2 (5 bases each). CDR3 length: 14 residues. The germline V and J ends were trimmed by 2 bases and 7 bases, with 14 bases remaining between them. The germline V gene encodes CDR1 MNHEY and CDR2 SVGAGI. CDR3 sequence reads: CASSYNGAVRTQYF. As DNA, the CDR3 is TGTGCCAGCAGTTACAACGGGGCAGTAAGGACCCAGTACTTC.

This chain joins TRBV11-2 and TRBJ1-2; D is possibly TRBD1 (5 bases). Germline V CDR1 and CDR2: SGHAT, FQNNGV. The CDR3 sequence is 13 residues long. V dropped 5 bases and J dropped 4 bases, with 11 bases sitting between them. The CDR3 is CASSQGPTYGYTF. For the CDR3, the DNA is TGTGCCAGCAGCCAGGGACCGACCTATGGCTACACCTTC.

The chain couples TRBV7-9 to TRBJ1-3, with unresolved D. Trimming stripped 4 bases from V and 1 base from J, with 14 bases between. Germline V gene sequence: CDR1 SEHNR, CDR2 FQNEAQ (reference sequence). This CDR3 has 16 residues. DNA of the CDR3: TGTGCCAGCAGCTGGATTGGGTTTTATTCTGGAAACACCATATATTTT. Translating it yields CASSWIGFYSGNTIYF.

This clone was observed once. The chain is built from TRBV15 and TRBJ1-2; the D is unclear. The V end was cut by 5 bases, the J end by 8 bases, with 18 bases between. The CDR3 totals 14 residues. Germline CDR1 LNHNV, CDR2 YYDKDF (reference sequence). The CDR3 sequence: CATSAMISYQGYTF. In DNA form, the CDR3 reads TGTGCCACCAGCGCCATGATCTCTTATCAGGGCTACACCTTC.

This clone has only one observation. The J gene is TRBJ2-5, the V gene TRBV7-4; weak D call: TRBD1 (5 bases). The CDR3 consists of 14 residues. The V end was cut by 3 bases, the J end by 3 bases, with 11 bases between. Germline V lookup: CDR1 SGHVT, CDR2 SQSDAQ. The CDR3 loop reads CASSFEAGKETQYF. In DNA, the CDR3 is TGTGCCAGCAGCTTCGAGGCAGGGAAAGAGACCCAGTACTTC.

The chain joins TRBV28 to TRBJ2-7, with 12 bases identical to TRBD1. Losses at the gene ends were 3 bases for V and 7 bases for J; bases not matched to a gene: 7. CDR1 is MDHEN and CDR2 is SYDVKM in the germline V gene. This CDR3 contains 15 residues. CDR3 loop: CASSFSGQGAREQYF. The CDR3 region has the DNA TGTGCCAGCAGTTTCTCGGGACAGGGGGCTCGGGAGCAGTACTTC.

The genes are TRBV11-2 and TRBJ2-5; D might be TRBD1 or TRBD2, each matching 5 bases. CDR1 SGHAT and CDR2 FQNNGV come from the germline V gene. The CDR3 is 15 residues long. V was pared by 1 base and J by 5 bases, with 14 bases between. The CDR3 DNA reads TGTGCCAGCAGCTTAGTGCTCCGGGACCGGGAGACCCAGTACTTC. The encoded protein is CASSLVLRDRETQYF.

This chain uses TRBV7-6 with TRBJ1-6; TRBD1 agrees at 8 bases. CDR1 and CDR2 from the germline V gene are SGHVS and FNYEAQ. Trimming removed 5 bases from V and 9 bases from J; junction bases left unmatched: 12. The CDR3 is made up of 16 amino acids. The CDR3 loop is CASSPDPGTGFSPLHF. Written as DNA, the CDR3 is TGTGCCAGCAGCCCTGACCCAGGGACAGGTTTTTCACCCCTCCACTTT. Using reference TRBV7-6 and TRBJ1-6 for the parts outside the CDR3, the full variable domain is GAGVSQSPRYKVTKRGQDVALRCDPISGHVSLYWYRQALGQGPEFLTYFNYEAQQDKSGLPNDRFSAERPEGSISTLTIQRTEQRDSAMYRCASSPDPGTGFSPLHFGNGTRLTVT.

The CDR3 spells CAISERGRGAMNTEAFF. The CDR3 DNA reads as TGTGCCATCAGTGAACGAGGCCGTGGGGCAATGAACACTGAAGCTTTCTTT. This rearrangement joins TRBV10-3 to TRBJ1-1; possibly TRBD1 for D (5 bases). The germline V gene has CDR1 ENHRY and CDR2 SYGVKD. This CDR3 region has 17 residues. Deletions cut 3 bases from V and 0 bases from J, with 17 bases between.

The chain has TRBV11-2 and TRBJ1-6; no clear D gene. Germline lookup yields CDR1 SGHAT and CDR2 FQNNGV. The CDR3 contains 12 residues. With 4 bases removed from V and 9 bases from J, the gap between germline ends came to 7 bases. Here the CDR3 reads CASSSPISPLHF. CDR3 DNA: TGTGCCAGCAGCTCCCCTATTTCACCCCTCCACTTT.

V is TRBV11-2 and J is TRBJ1-1, with unresolved D. The CDR3 spans 13 residues. V lost 10 bases and J lost 0, with 12 bases in between. Germline CDR1 is SGHAT and CDR2 is FQNNGV. The CDR3 sequence: CATRRAMNTEAFF. DNA of the CDR3: TGTGCCACCCGCCGGGCCATGAACACTGAAGCTTTCTTT.

The V call is TRBV10-3, the J call TRBJ1-6; D gene ambiguous. V was shortened by 3 bases and J by 13 bases, with 10 bases between the two germline ends. The length of the CDR3 is 12 residues. Germline CDR1 ENHRY, CDR2 SYGVKD. As DNA, the CDR3 is TGTGCCATCAGTGACCCCACCTTCCCCCTCCACTTT. Translating it yields CAISDPTFPLHF.

V and J are TRBV12-5 and TRBJ1-1; D not resolved. Germline CDR1 is LGHNT and CDR2 is FRNRAP. The CDR3 totals 14 residues. V was cut by 9 bases and J by 4 bases, with 18 bases left in between. The CDR3 sequence: CASSSFEESTEAFF. CDR3 bases: TGTGCTAGCAGCTCTTTTGAGGAGAGCACTGAAGCTTTCTTT.

V gene TRBV7-9 combines with J gene TRBJ2-3, with D possibly being TRBD2 (6 bases). Trimming removed 7 bases at V and 2 bases at J, with 16 bases between. The germline gives CDR1 SEHNR, CDR2 FQNEAQ (reference sequence). CDR3 length: 15 amino acids. This chain's CDR3 is CASIYTGTDTDTQYF. CDR3 DNA sequence: TGTGCCAGCATATATACCGGGACTGACACAGATACGCAGTATTTT.

The CDR3 nucleotides are TGCGCCAGCAGCCAAGGACATTTGAGTTCACCCCTCCACTTT. This gives the protein CASSQGHLSSPLHF. This chain connects TRBV4-1 to TRBJ1-6; unclear D gene. CDR1 is MGHRA, CDR2 YSYEKL, per germline. Trimming stripped 1 base from V and 9 bases from J, with 10 bases between. The length of the CDR3 is 14 residues.

This chain connects TRBV14 to TRBJ1-1, with no clear D. V lost 1 base, J lost 7 bases, and 7 bases lay in between. Germline V gene data show CDR1 as SGHDN and CDR2 as FVKESK. There are 12 residues in the CDR3. DNA of the CDR3: TGTGCCAGCAGCCAAGGTTCCGATGAAGCTTTCTTT. Protein: CASSQGSDEAFF.

This chain uses TRBV7-9 with TRBJ1-3; D is unclear. Germline lookup yields CDR1 SEHNR and CDR2 FQNEAQ (reference sequence). Trimming shortened V by 5 bases and J by 0 bases, and 20 bases separated the two germline ends. The CDR3 runs to 18 residues. CDR3 amino acids: CASSVRSSFQSSGNTIYF. The DNA for the CDR3 is TGTGCCAGCAGCGTAAGGTCGTCCTTCCAGAGCTCTGGAAACACCATATATTTT.

V usage is TRBV30 and J usage is TRBJ2-2; D not certain. V lost 1 base and J lost 7, with 10 bases in between. There are 13 residues in the CDR3. Germline CDR1 is GTSNPN and CDR2 is SVGIG (reference sequence). In DNA form, the CDR3 reads TGTGCCTGGAGTGGTGGTTATGGCGGGGAGCTGTTTTTT. It encodes CAWSGGYGGELFF.

CDR3 sequence: CASSFEASQGASAWSTEAFF. The CDR3 DNA follows: TGTGCCAGCAGTTTCGAGGCTTCACAGGGGGCGTCAGCTTGGTCCACTGAAGCTTTCTTT. The chain links TRBV28 to TRBJ1-1, with TRBD1 matching over 9 bases. Germline loops: CDR1 MDHEN, CDR2 SYDVKM. J gave up 4 bases and V 3 bases, and 21 bases lay outside the gene matches. The CDR3 has 20 amino acids.

This clone showed up just once. V usage is TRBV29-1 and J usage is TRBJ2-2, with 8 positions matching TRBD1. Germline-derived CDR1 and CDR2 are SQVTM and ANQGSEA. V lost 1 base, J lost 4 bases, and 2 bases stayed unmatched. The CDR3 loop spans 14 amino acids. The CDR3 DNA sequence: TGCAGCGTTGAAGGTCAGGGGGCCACCGGGGAGCTGTTTTTT. Amino acid sequence: CSVEGQGATGELFF.

The chain couples TRBV4-1 to TRBJ2-2, with 9 bases that match TRBD1. This CDR3 has 15 amino acids. The V gene's germline CDR1 is MGHRA and CDR2 YSYEKL. J gave up 7 bases and V 1 base, and 4 bases lay outside the gene matches. CDR3 bases: TGCGCCAGCAGCCAAGGACAGGGGGATGACGGGGAGCTGTTTTTT. It yields the protein CASSQGQGDDGELFF.

The chain is built from TRBV7-9 and TRBJ2-7, with 7 bases fitting TRBD1. J lost 2 bases, V lost 2 bases, and 6 bases had no gene match. Per germline, CDR1 SEHNR and CDR2 FQNEAQ (reference sequence). This CDR3 has 15 residues. The CDR3 region is CASSLPGGHPYEQYF. CDR3 in DNA: TGTGCCAGCAGCTTACCAGGGGGACACCCCTACGAGCAGTACTTC.

This sequence joins TRBV9 and TRBJ1-2; D gene unclear. From germline, CDR1 is SGDLS and CDR2 YYNGEE. V was pared by 7 bases and J by 8 bases, with 15 bases between. The length of the CDR3 is 12 residues. Here the CDR3 DNA reads TGTGCCAGCTCCCTTGGGTTGGGAGGCTACACCTTC. This encodes CASSLGLGGYTF.

This sequence joins TRBV7-8 and TRBJ1-2, with 9 bases that match TRBD1. The V segment lost 5 bases and the J segment 8 bases; nucleotides outside the gene matches: 12. Looked up from germline, CDR1 is SGHVS and CDR2 is FQNEAQ. CDR3 length equals 15 residues. Here the CDR3 reads CASSAPGQGVYGYTF. Written as DNA, the CDR3 is TGTGCCAGCAGCGCCCCGGGACAGGGAGTCTACGGCTACACCTTC.

The chain joins TRBV7-9 to TRBJ2-3; 7 bases fit TRBD1. J gave up 0 bases and V 1 base, and 1 base lay outside the gene matches. The CDR3 extends over 15 amino acids. The germline gives CDR1 SEHNR, CDR2 FQNEAQ (reference sequence). CDR3 region: CASSLEQGSTDTQYF. CDR3 nucleotides: TGTGCCAGCAGCTTAGAACAGGGGAGCACAGATACGCAGTATTTT.

The J gene is TRBJ1-4, the V gene TRBV7-6; 9 nucleotides line up with TRBD1. The CDR3 totals 18 residues. V trimming: 4 bases; J trimming: 0 bases; junction bases outside the gene matches: 9. Looked up from germline, CDR1 is SGHVS and CDR2 is FNYEAQ. The CDR3 region is CASSSGQGLVTTNEKLFF. CDR3 coding DNA: TGTGCCAGCAGCTCCGGACAGGGGCTAGTTACAACTAATGAAAAACTGTTTTTT.

This chain uses TRBV6-1 with TRBJ2-7; 10 bases are a match to TRBD2. From germline, CDR1 is MNHNS and CDR2 SASEGT. CDR3 size: 16 residues. Losses at the gene ends were 2 bases for V and 2 bases for J; bases not matched to a gene: 6. The CDR3 loop is CASSEWSLAGAYEQYF. For the CDR3, the DNA is TGTGCCAGCAGTGAATGGTCCCTAGCGGGAGCCTACGAGCAGTACTTC.

The rearrangement joins TRBV9 to TRBJ2-7; a weak D match, TRBD1 (6 bases). V lost 2 bases and J 3 bases, leaving 12 bases between the germline ends. This CDR3 region has 14 residues. Germline CDR1 is SGDLS and CDR2 is YYNGEE. This chain's CDR3 is CASSVTDSNYEQYF. Written as DNA, the CDR3 is TGTGCCAGCAGCGTCACGGACAGCAACTACGAGCAGTACTTC.